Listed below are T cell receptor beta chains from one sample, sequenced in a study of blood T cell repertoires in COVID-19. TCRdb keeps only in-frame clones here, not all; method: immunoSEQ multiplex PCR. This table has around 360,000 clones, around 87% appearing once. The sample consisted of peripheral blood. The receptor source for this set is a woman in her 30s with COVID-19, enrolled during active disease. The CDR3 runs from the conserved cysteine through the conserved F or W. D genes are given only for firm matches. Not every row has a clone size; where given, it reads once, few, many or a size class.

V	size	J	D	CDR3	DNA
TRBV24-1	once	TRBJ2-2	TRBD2	CATSDFGGGVVTGELFF	TGTGCCACCAGTGATTTTGGCGGGGGAGTAGTGACCGGGGAGCTGTTTTTT
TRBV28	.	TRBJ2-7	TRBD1	CASSDGTGWMRQYF	TGTGCCAGCAGTGATGGGACAGGGTGGATGAGGCAGTACTTC
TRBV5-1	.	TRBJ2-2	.	CASSLPTPTGELFF	TGCGCCAGCAGCCTCCCTACTCCCACCGGGGAGCTGTTTTTT
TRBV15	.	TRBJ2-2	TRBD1	CATSRVRGQGAAGELFF	TGTGCCACCAGCAGAGTGAGAGGACAGGGGGCGGCCGGGGAGCTGTTTTTT
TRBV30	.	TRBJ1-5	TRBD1	CAFSPGQGINQPQHF	TGTGCCTTCTCCCCGGGACAGGGGATCAATCAGCCCCAGCATTTT
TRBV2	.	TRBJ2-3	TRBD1	CASSELGQGGDTQYF	TGTGCCAGCAGTGAATTGGGACAGGGGGGAGATACGCAGTATTTT
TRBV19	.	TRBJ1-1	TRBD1	CASSMGQGGMNTEAFF	TGTGCCAGTAGTATGGGACAGGGGGGGATGAACACTGAAGCTTTCTTT
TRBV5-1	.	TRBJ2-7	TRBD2	CASSQAGVKGEQYF	TGCGCCAGCAGTCAAGCGGGAGTGAAGGGGGAGCAGTACTTC
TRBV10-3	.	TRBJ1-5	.	CAISGLRDTRYQPQHF	TGTGCCATCAGTGGCCTCCGGGACACCCGATATCAGCCCCAGCATTTT
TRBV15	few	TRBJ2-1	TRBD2	CATSRRGLAGANEQFF	TGTGCCACCAGCCGCCGGGGACTAGCGGGAGCGAATGAGCAGTTCTTC
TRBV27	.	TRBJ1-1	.	CASSSLTGNTEAFF	TGTGCCAGCAGTTCCTTGACAGGGAACACTGAAGCTTTCTTT